Listed here are 21 T cell receptor beta chains from one sample, sequenced in a study of regulatory T cells in long-lasting Graves disease. The time point here: newly diagnosed GD, antithyroid drugs for less than 3 months. Scientists built the TCR library using RNA that was extracted from PBMCs. Building of the TCR beta libraries involved iRepertoire HTBI primers and Arm-PCR of CDR3 regions. TCRdb re-called the multiplex PCR reads through MiXCR, storing one row per CDR3 protein. The data show about 500,000 distinct CDR3 sequences, with 12% seen just once and approximately 9% held by the top ten. This same sample was also part of a study on T cells in Graves' hyperthyroidism and ophthalmopathy.

The sequenced sample was peripheral blood mononuclear cells (PBMCs), obtained at new diagnosis, from a patient treated with antithyroid drugs. Every receptor here comes from a woman in her twenties or thirties with Graves disease.

This clonotype showed up just a few times. The chain employs TRBV19 and TRBJ2-7; 7 nucleotides line up with TRBD1. CDR1 and CDR2 from the germline V gene are LNHDA and SQIVND (reference sequence). CDR3 length equals 16 residues. J lost 6 bases, V lost 1 base, and 12 bases had no gene match. DNA of the CDR3: TGTGCCAGTAGTATAGCCCCATGGACAGGAGCTTCCGAGCAGTACTTC. This translates into CASSIAPWTGASEQYF.

This clonotype was picked up many times. The V call is TRBV27, the J call TRBJ2-7; D may be TRBD1 or TRBD2 (6 bases each). Germline CDR1 reads MNHEY; CDR2 reads SMNVEV (reference sequence). Trimming took off 5 bases at V and 2 bases at J, with 22 bases between the two ends. This CDR3 contains 17 residues. CDR3 region: CASSIRLGGGVAYEQYF. The CDR3 DNA reads TGTGCCAGCAGTATCCGGTTGGGGGGCGGGGTAGCCTACGAGCAGTACTTC.

Only a few counts were recorded for this clonotype. In DNA form, the CDR3 reads TGTGCCAGCAGCCAAGTCTCGGGACTAGAGGCCTCGCTAGCCAAAAACATTCAGTACTTC. This sequence encodes CASSQVSGLEASLAKNIQYF. The rearrangement uses TRBV3-1 and TRBJ2-4; 8 bases fit TRBD2. The CDR3 has 20 amino acids. Germline V gene lookup returns CDR1 LGHDT and CDR2 YNNKEL (reference sequence). The V gene end was trimmed by 1 base and the J gene end by 0 bases; junction bases not matched to a gene: 14.

This clonotype was detected many times. The CDR3 DNA reads as TGCGCCAGCAGCCAGGGGGGGACTGGAAACACCATATATTTT. This codes for CASSQGGTGNTIYF. The gene calls are TRBV10-2 and TRBJ1-3; 7 bases fit TRBD1. The CDR3 totals 14 residues. CDR1 is WSHSY and CDR2 is SAAADI in the germline V gene. V lost 6 bases and J lost 2; bases outside the gene matches: 4.

This clonotype was observed many times. The chain is built from TRBV28 and TRBJ1-1; no reliable D call. The CDR3 consists of 14 residues. Germline V gene sequence: CDR1 MDHEN, CDR2 SYDVKM. The germline V and J ends were trimmed by 6 bases and 1 base, with 12 bases remaining between them. CDR3 in DNA: TGTGCCAGCAGCCCTTCCTGGGGGAACACTGAAGCTTTCTTT. Amino acids: CASSPSWGNTEAFF.

This clonotype was observed many times. This chain joins TRBV20-1 and TRBJ1-1; D gene uncertain. Trimming removed 3 bases at V and 2 bases at J, with 16 bases between. The CDR3 is 15 residues long. Germline V CDR1 and CDR2: DFQATT, SNEGSKA (reference sequence). In DNA form, the CDR3 reads TGCAGTGCTAGCGACCCCGTCCTCCTTAACACTGAAGCTTTCTTT. It specifies CSASDPVLLNTEAFF.

This clonotype was seen many times. V usage is TRBV30 and J usage is TRBJ2-5, with D maybe TRBD1 (5 bases). V was cut by 1 base and J by 7 bases, with 10 bases left in between. The CDR3 has 12 residues. Germline-derived CDR1 and CDR2 are GTSNPN and SVGIG (reference sequence). The DNA for the CDR3 is TGTGCCTGGAGTGGAACAGGTCGGACCCAGTACTTC. Translated, it gives CAWSGTGRTQYF.

At least ten counts were recorded for this clonotype. The V and J genes are TRBV7-2 and TRBJ2-5; the D is unclear. The germline V gene has CDR1 SGHTA and CDR2 FQGNSA. The CDR3 has 13 residues. V was clipped by 2 bases and J by 5 bases, with 9 bases between them. The chain's CDR3 is CASSLMFGETQYF. DNA for the CDR3: TGTGCCAGCAGCTTAATGTTCGGCGAGACCCAGTACTTC.

This clonotype was seen at least ten times. V usage is TRBV20-1 and J usage is TRBJ2-3; the match to TRBD2 covers 8 bases. The CDR3 totals 13 residues. The V and J ends lost 5 bases and 2 bases, in that order; junction bases with no gene match: 3. Germline V gene data show CDR1 as DFQATT and CDR2 as SNEGSKA (reference sequence). The CDR3 DNA reads TGCAGTGCTCTTAGCGGGAACACAGATACGCAGTATTTT. Translated: CSALSGNTDTQYF.

This clonotype was seen ten or more times. The rearrangement uses TRBV7-9 and TRBJ2-7, with D possibly TRBD2 on 7 matching bases. This CDR3 has 14 residues. CDR1 and CDR2 from the germline V gene are SEHNR and FQNEAQ (reference sequence). Trimming shortened V by 2 bases and J by 7 bases, and 15 bases separated the two germline ends. The CDR3 loop is CASSLKRGGEEQYF. CDR3 nucleotides: TGTGCCAGCAGCTTAAAACGAGGGGGGGAAGAGCAGTACTTC.

This clonotype has a count of ten or more. This chain connects TRBV11-2 to TRBJ2-3; 7 nucleotides align to TRBD2. Germline V gives CDR1 SGHAT, CDR2 FQNNGV. V trimming: 5 bases; J trimming: 2 bases; junction bases outside the gene matches: 10. CDR3 size: 16 residues. The CDR3 here is CASSPGASGSTDTQYF. The CDR3 DNA reads TGTGCCAGCAGCCCCGGGGCTAGCGGATCCACAGATACGCAGTATTTT.

This clonotype was detected a few times. The rearrangement joins TRBV28 to TRBJ2-1, with TRBD2 identical over 8 bases. Germline V CDR1 and CDR2: MDHEN, SYDVKM. Unmatched junction bases numbered 7, after V lost 0 bases and J lost 9 bases. CDR3 length equals 15 residues. The CDR3 sequence: CASSLWTAGAAEQFF. The CDR3 nucleotides read TGTGCCAGCAGTTTATGGACAGCGGGAGCGGCTGAGCAGTTCTTC.

The rearrangement uses TRBV9 and TRBJ2-1; 7 nucleotides match TRBD1. Germline CDR1 reads SGDLS; CDR2 reads YYNGEE. CDR3 length equals 16 residues. V was pared by 3 bases and J by 7 bases, with 13 bases of the junction left unmatched. Here the CDR3 DNA reads TGTGCCAGCAGCGGAGATGGAAGGGGGCTAGGGAATGAGCAGTTCTTC. It encodes CASSGDGRGLGNEQFF.

This clonotype appeared many times. J is TRBJ2-7 and V is TRBV27; D might be TRBD2 (7 bases). Trimming cost V 3 bases and J 6 bases, with 15 bases left between them. The CDR3 runs to 14 residues. The germline V gene has CDR1 MNHEY and CDR2 SMNVEV (reference sequence). This CDR3 is CASSLGGALSEQYF. CDR3 DNA: TGTGCCAGCAGTTTGGGGGGGGCCTTAAGCGAGCAGTACTTC.

This clonotype was observed at least ten times. The rearrangement links TRBV7-2 to TRBJ1-5; a weak D match, TRBD1 (6 bases). Germline assignment: CDR1 SGHTA and CDR2 FQGNSA. Trimming removed 5 bases at V and 7 bases at J, with 15 bases between. This CDR3 comprises 14 residues. The CDR3, as DNA: TGTGCCAGCAGCCCGGACAGAGCCGCACAGCCCCAGCATTTT. This sequence encodes CASSPDRAAQPQHF.

This clonotype was detected many times. The chain links TRBV2 to TRBJ1-5; D perhaps matches TRBD1 (6 bases). Germline loops: CDR1 SNHLY, CDR2 FYNNEI. This CDR3 contains 13 residues. V shed 7 bases and J shed 5 bases, with 12 bases lying between them. The CDR3 here is CASNPRGDQPQHF. The DNA of the CDR3 is TGTGCCAGCAATCCCAGGGGTGATCAGCCCCAGCATTTT.

This clonotype was found many times. This rearrangement joins TRBV28 to TRBJ1-2; possibly TRBD1 for D (5 bases). The CDR3 has 16 amino acids. Deletions cut 7 bases from V and 3 bases from J, with 21 bases between. Germline CDR1 MDHEN, CDR2 SYDVKM. Here the CDR3 reads CASIWGGALRDYGYTF. The CDR3 DNA follows: TGTGCCAGCATCTGGGGCGGGGCCCTGAGGGACTATGGCTACACCTTC.

This clonotype was observed many times. V gene TRBV27 combines with J gene TRBJ1-4; D is undetermined. This CDR3 is built from 13 residues. Trimming cost V 3 bases and J 5 bases, with 7 bases left between them. CDR1 is MNHEY and CDR2 is SMNVEV in the germline V gene (reference sequence). The CDR3 nucleotides read TGTGCCAGCAGTTTCGTCAGAAATGAAAAACTGTTTTTT. Translation gives CASSFVRNEKLFF.

This clonotype was observed at least ten times. CDR3 DNA sequence: TGTGCCAGCAGCTTAGTGGGTAGCGGGGAGTTCTTC. Translated: CASSLVGSGEFF. V is TRBV7-2 and J is TRBJ2-1; 8 positions match TRBD2. J lost 14 bases, V lost 1 base, and 4 bases had no gene match. Germline V lookup: CDR1 SGHTA, CDR2 FQGNSA. This CDR3 region has 12 residues.

The chain employs TRBV11-3 and TRBJ2-1; no firm D call. Trimming cost V 2 bases and J 5 bases, with 13 bases left between them. Germline values: CDR1 SGHNT, CDR2 YENEEA. The CDR3 contains 15 residues. The CDR3, as DNA: TGTGCCAGCAGCTTAAGCTCCCTACGTGACAATGAGCAGTTCTTC. It yields the protein CASSLSSLRDNEQFF.

This clonotype has at least ten counts. V gene TRBV7-8 combines with J gene TRBJ2-1, with D possibly being TRBD2 (5 bases). CDR1 and CDR2 from the germline V gene are SGHVS and FQNEAQ. CDR3 size: 12 residues. V was shortened by 1 base and J by 14 bases, with 12 bases between the two germline ends. The CDR3 nucleotides are TGTGCCAGCAGCTTAGGGCAAAGGAGGAAGTTCTTC. This encodes CASSLGQRRKFF.